The 19 T cell receptor beta chains given below trace back to one sample, sequenced in a study of vaccination and CD4 T cells after COVID-19. No antigens are known for them. Time point given: late sampling 161 to 241 days after vaccination in a few convalescent patients. Treatment meaning: approximately 9-day PBMC culture with coronavirus spike peptide pools or control peptides (ViraFEST assay). Cultured CD4+ T cell DNA underwent sequencing with the Oncomine TCR Beta short-read assay. Each CDR3 protein gets one entry after TCRdb re-called the PCR reads with MiXCR. Among more than 20,000 distinct CDR3 sequences listed, more than 45% were seen once. The starting material was CD4+ T cells from blood, cultured in vitro, obtained about 7 months after SARS-CoV-2 vaccination. The receptors here all came from a human donor who had recovered from COVID-19.

Written as DNA, the CDR3 is TGCGCCAACAGGACGAGCAGGGCCGGGGAGACCCAGTACTTC. Its translation is CANRTSRAGETQYF. This chain connects TRBV10-2 to TRBJ2-5; maybe TRBD1 (5 bases). Germline values: CDR1 WSHSY, CDR2 SAAADI. Trimming removed 10 bases from V and 5 bases from J, with 20 bases in between. This CDR3 is 14 amino acids long.

The V call is TRBV7-8, the J call TRBJ2-1, with a tentative D call TRBD2 (6 bases). This CDR3 spans 15 amino acids. Trimming took 2 bases from V and 3 from J, leaving 11 bases between them. The germline V gene encodes CDR1 SGHVS and CDR2 FQNEAQ. CDR3 in DNA: TGTGCCAGCAGCTTAAGGGCGGGGAACTACAATGAGCAGTTCTTC. Its translation: CASSLRAGNYNEQFF.

This clonotype showed up just a few times. This chain uses TRBV20-1 with TRBJ1-6; D uncertain. The CDR3 runs to 13 residues. Germline V CDR1 and CDR2: DFQATT, SNEGSKA (reference sequence). Trimming took off 0 bases at V and 6 bases at J, with 6 bases between the two ends. The CDR3 reads CSARDPGNSPLHF. CDR3 coding DNA: TGCAGTGCTAGAGATCCTGGTAATTCACCCCTCCACTTT.

The chain employs TRBV15 and TRBJ1-5; D is uncertain. Germline-derived CDR1 and CDR2 are LNHNV and YYDKDF (reference sequence). V gave up 1 base and J gave up 5 bases, with 15 bases separating them. The CDR3 length is 16 residues. CDR3 amino acids: CATSRVDGQAYQPQHF. CDR3 nucleotides: TGTGCCACCAGCAGAGTTGATGGGCAGGCTTATCAGCCCCAGCATTTT.

By share, this clonotype ranks as medium-sized. The chain carries TRBV20-1 and TRBJ1-1; TRBD1 is a possible D gene (5 bases). With 0 bases removed from V and 6 bases from J, the gap between germline ends came to 17 bases. The CDR3 sequence is 15 residues long. From germline, CDR1 is DFQATT and CDR2 SNEGSKA (reference sequence). The chain's CDR3 is CSARDRRGPDAEAFF. Here the CDR3 DNA reads TGCAGTGCTAGAGATCGGAGGGGCCCTGACGCTGAAGCTTTCTTT.

J is TRBJ1-5 and V is TRBV6-1; D is undetermined. Germline assignment: CDR1 MNHNS and CDR2 SASEGT. Trimming pared 2 bases from V and 0 bases from J, leaving 14 bases between. CDR3 size: 17 residues. CDR3 loop: CASSESAAGYSNQPQHF. The CDR3 DNA is TGTGCCAGCAGTGAATCAGCGGCAGGCTATAGCAATCAGCCCCAGCATTTT.

The chain is built from TRBV7-3 and TRBJ2-2; D remains ambiguous. Trimming cost V 3 bases and J 4 bases, with 3 bases left between them. The CDR3 has 12 amino acids. The germline CDR1 and CDR2 sequences are SGHTA and FQGTGA. The CDR3 sequence is CASSLSTGELFF. DNA for the CDR3: TGTGCCAGCAGCTTGTCCACCGGGGAGCTGTTTTTT.

This clonotype was seen only a few times. The chain is built from TRBV7-8 and TRBJ2-5, with D unclear. The germline V and J ends were trimmed by 4 bases and 3 bases, with 12 bases remaining between them. This CDR3 has 14 residues. Germline CDR1 and CDR2: SGHVS and FQNEAQ. CDR3 coding DNA: TGTGCCAGCAGCTCGATCCTGATTGAAGAGACCCAGTACTTC. Its protein is CASSSILIEETQYF.

V is TRBV7-8 and J is TRBJ1-1; maybe TRBD1 (5 bases). V gave up 5 bases and J gave up 1 base, with 14 bases separating them. Germline V gene lookup returns CDR1 SGHVS and CDR2 FQNEAQ. The CDR3 totals 15 residues. CDR3 nucleotides: TGTGCCAGCAGCCGAAAGGTTAGGGGGAACACTGAAGCTTTCTTT. It specifies CASSRKVRGNTEAFF.

The V and J genes are TRBV6-5 and TRBJ1-5; D uncertain. Per the germline V gene, CDR1 is MNHEY and CDR2 is SVGAGI. The length of the CDR3 is 14 residues. The V gene lost 3 bases and the J gene lost 10 bases, with 16 bases spanning the gap. This CDR3 is CASSYSGYLSPQHF. In DNA, the CDR3 is TGTGCCAGCAGTTATTCCGGATACCTTAGCCCCCAGCATTTT.

The chain recombines TRBV7-2 with TRBJ1-5; D call uncertain. Between the trimmed V and J ends, which lost 1 base and 7 bases, there was a span of 14 bases. Germline CDR1 is SGHTA and CDR2 is FQGNSA. CDR3 length equals 15 residues. CDR3 nucleotide sequence: TGTGCCAGCAGCTTAGGAAGGGCGGGAGGGCAGCCCCAGCATTTT. Its protein product is CASSLGRAGGQPQHF.

V is TRBV4-1 and J is TRBJ2-1, with TRBD1 as a possible D gene (6 bases). V was pared by 1 base and J by 7 bases, with 14 bases between. The CDR3 extends over 15 amino acids. Germline CDR1 is MGHRA and CDR2 is YSYEKL. The CDR3 DNA reads TGCGCCAGCAGCCAAGGCCAGGGGAGTTGGAATGAGCAGTTCTTC. The encoded protein is CASSQGQGSWNEQFF.

This chain uses TRBV19 with TRBJ2-5; 10 nucleotides align to TRBD1. With 5 bases clipped from V and 5 bases from J, the junction kept 5 bases outside the gene matches. CDR1 LNHDA and CDR2 SQIVND come from the germline V gene (reference sequence). The CDR3 has 14 amino acids. The CDR3 reads CASSGGQGRETQYF. CDR3 DNA sequence: TGTGCCAGTAGTGGGGGACAGGGGAGGGAGACCCAGTACTTC.

The V and J genes are TRBV25-1 and TRBJ1-1; D remains unclear. CDR3 length: 13 residues. The V end lost 0 bases, the J end lost 11 bases, and 13 bases lay between the germline ends. The germline CDR1 and CDR2 sequences are MGHDK and SYGVNS. The CDR3 nucleotides read TGTGCCAGCAGTGAATATCAGGCTAGGGCTGCTTTCTTT. It encodes CASSEYQARAAFF.

The chain employs TRBV7-2 and TRBJ2-1, with D perhaps TRBD1 (6 bases). Trimming cost V 8 bases and J 9 bases, with 20 bases left between them. The length of the CDR3 is 14 residues. CDR1 and CDR2 (germline): SGHTA, FQGNSA. In DNA, the CDR3 is TGTGCCAGCGTTGGGGGCCGGGGCAATAGTGAGCAGTTCTTC. It yields the protein CASVGGRGNSEQFF. The whole variable domain, filled in from reference TRBV7-2 and TRBJ2-1, reads GAGVSQSPSNKVTEKGKDVELRCDPISGHTALYWYRQSLGQGLEFLIYFQGNSAPDKSGLPSDRFSAERTGGSVSTLTIQRTQQEDSAVYLCASVGGRGNSEQFFGPGTRLTVL.

The chain links TRBV20-1 to TRBJ1-2; 11 bases match TRBD1. Germline V CDR1 and CDR2: DFQATT, SNEGSKA (reference sequence). The junction had 7 bases not matched to a gene; V was cut back by 3 bases and J by 4 bases. This CDR3 is built from 15 residues. CDR3 loop: CSASPSGTGGYGYTF. The DNA of the CDR3 is TGCAGTGCTAGTCCGTCCGGGACAGGGGGCTATGGCTACACCTTC.

This clonotype appeared a few times. This chain uses TRBV7-9 with TRBJ2-5, with D perhaps given as TRBD1 or TRBD2 (6 bases each). V was pared by 6 bases and J by 5 bases, with 16 bases between. This CDR3 comprises 14 residues. From germline, CDR1 is SEHNR and CDR2 FQNEAQ (reference sequence). CDR3 region: CASRRGAASETQYF. Written as DNA, the CDR3 is TGTGCCAGCAGGAGGGGGGCCGCTTCTGAGACCCAGTACTTC.

The chain combines TRBV20-1 with TRBJ2-7; D possibly corresponds to TRBD2 (6 bases). Germline assignment: CDR1 DFQATT and CDR2 SNEGSKA (reference sequence). Trimming left V 3 bases short and J 3 bases short, with 9 bases between. This CDR3 comprises 12 residues. CDR3 DNA: TGCAGTGCTAGCCCCGGGGGCTACGAGCAGTACTTC. It codes for CSASPGGYEQYF.

The V and J genes are TRBV30 and TRBJ2-7, with a tentative D call TRBD1 (5 bases). V was cut by 2 bases and J by 4 bases, with 9 bases left in between. The V gene's germline CDR1 is GTSNPN and CDR2 SVGIG (reference sequence). This CDR3 comprises 12 residues. The DNA of the CDR3 is TGTGCCTGGAGTCGTGACAGATACGAGCAGTACTTC. It is translated as CAWSRDRYEQYF.